This paragraph covers one T cell receptor beta chain sequence. The sample comes from a study of blood T cell repertoires in COVID-19. Across the study: Samples came from the United States, Italy and Spain, spanning acute and convalescent COVID-19. The cDNA or gDNA used as material had been derived from T cells, B-cell-depleted T cells, or PBMCs.

This CDR3 spans 14 amino acids. CDR1 and CDR2 from the germline V gene are SGDLS and YYNGEE. Trimming cost V 5 bases and J 2 bases; bases outside gene matches: 4. Per the authors' pipeline: Reference gene primer amplification gave nucleated cell count estimates. Repertoires were generated with immunoSEQ multiplex PCR, while TCRdb's copy carries only in-frame clones and drops some. V and J calls and clone size are those listed in that table; D and trimming were worked out from the DNA. The sample carries under 250,000 clones, approximately 88% recorded once. The chain uses TRBV9 and TRBJ1-2; 9 positions match TRBD1. Sequencing input: peripheral blood. The receptor was isolated from a man aged 40-49 years with acute or convalescent COVID-19. The CDR3 protein is CASSVTGGNYGYTF. The CDR3 DNA sequence: TGTGCCAGCAGTGTGACAGGGGGAAACTATGGCTACACCTTC.